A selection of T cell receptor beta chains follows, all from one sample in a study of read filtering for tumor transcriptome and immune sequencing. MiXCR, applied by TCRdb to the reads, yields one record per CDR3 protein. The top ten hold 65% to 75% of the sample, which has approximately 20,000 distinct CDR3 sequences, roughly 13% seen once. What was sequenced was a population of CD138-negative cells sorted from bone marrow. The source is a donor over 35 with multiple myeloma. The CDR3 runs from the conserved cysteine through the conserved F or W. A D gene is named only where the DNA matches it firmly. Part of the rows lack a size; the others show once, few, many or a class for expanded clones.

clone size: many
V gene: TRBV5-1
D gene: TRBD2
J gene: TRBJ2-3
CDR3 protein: CASSPTGGTDTQYF
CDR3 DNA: TGCGCCAGCAGCCCAACGGGAGGTACAGATACGCAGTATTTT

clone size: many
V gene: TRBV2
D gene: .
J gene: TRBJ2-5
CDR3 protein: CASGSWDSSLETQYF
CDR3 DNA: TGTGCCAGCGGGAGTTGGGACTCTTCCTTGGAGACCCAGTACTTC

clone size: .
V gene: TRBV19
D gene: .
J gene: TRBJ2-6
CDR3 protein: CASSRQGLSSGANVLTF
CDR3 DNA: TGTGCCAGTAGTAGGCAGGGGCTTAGCTCTGGGGCCAACGTCCTGACTTTC

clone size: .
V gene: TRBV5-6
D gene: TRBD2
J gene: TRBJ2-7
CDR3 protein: CASSLVLAENYEQYF
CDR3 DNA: TGTGCCAGCAGCTTGGTGCTAGCGGAAAACTACGAGCAGTACTTC

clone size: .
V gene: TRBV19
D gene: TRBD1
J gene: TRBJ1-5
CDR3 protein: CASSWDRSSNQPQHF
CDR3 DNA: TGTGCCAGTAGTTGGGACAGGTCTAGCAATCAGCCCCAGCATTTT

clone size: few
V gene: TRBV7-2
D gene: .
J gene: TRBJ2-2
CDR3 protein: CASSLAGGPGELFF
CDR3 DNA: TGTGCCAGCAGCTTAGCGGGGGGCCCCGGGGAGCTGTTTTTT

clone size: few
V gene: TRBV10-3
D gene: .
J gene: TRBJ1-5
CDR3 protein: CAISESPGNSNQPQHF
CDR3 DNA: TGTGCCATCAGTGAGTCGCCGGGGAATAGCAATCAGCCCCAGCATTTT

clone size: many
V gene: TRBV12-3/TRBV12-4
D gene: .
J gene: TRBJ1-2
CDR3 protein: CASSLEGTSYGYTF
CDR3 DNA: TGTGCCAGCAGTTTAGAGGGGACGAGCTATGGCTACACCTTC

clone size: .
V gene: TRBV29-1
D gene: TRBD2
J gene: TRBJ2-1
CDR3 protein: CSVGEEVAGELFF
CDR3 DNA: TGCAGCGTTGGGGAGGAAGTAGCGGGTGAGCTGTTCTTC

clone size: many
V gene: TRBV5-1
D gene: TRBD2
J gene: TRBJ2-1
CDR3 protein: CASSHTSGSDNEQFF
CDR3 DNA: TGCGCCAGCAGCCACACTAGCGGGAGCGACAATGAGCAGTTCTTC